Described below is a single T cell receptor beta chain sequence and its context. V dropped 0 bases and J dropped 5; count of bases not matched to a gene: 9. The length of the CDR3 is 15 residues. The V gene's germline CDR1 is GTSNPN and CDR2 SVGIG (reference sequence). This record belongs to a study of neoadjuvant anti-PD-1 for oral cavity cancer. Patients were newly diagnosed with stage II-IVA oral cavity squamous cell carcinoma without prior systemic or radiation treatment. The protocol was immunoSEQ multiplex PCR, while the TCRdb copy is restricted to in-frame clones and leaves out a portion. Counted here are 13,000 to 15,000 clones, just over 70% occurring once; the ten biggest clones make up around 3%.

This sample comprised PBMCs, obtained before nivolumab (anti-PD-1) treatment. V and J are TRBV30 and TRBJ2-5; 7 nucleotides align to TRBD2. The sequence came from a person aged 40 to 85 with oral cavity squamous cell carcinoma. The CDR3 region has the DNA TGTGCCTGGAGTGTACCTGGCGGGAGTGGGGAGACCCAGTACTTC. It codes for CAWSVPGGSGETQYF.